A selection of T cell receptor beta chains follows, all from one sample in a study of T cell responses to AZD1222 COVID-19 vaccine. Profiled with immunoSEQ multiplex PCR; TCRdb holds only in-frame clones, not every one. Found here are roughly 70,000 clones, about four fifths of them singletons; the top ten hold around 5%. The sequencing here drew on peripheral blood, taken on day 0 of AZD1222 vaccination. All receptors derive from an adult in good health. The CDR3 runs from the conserved cysteine through the conserved F or W. A D gene is named only where the DNA matches it firmly. Where a row states a size, it is once, few, many or the class of an expanded clone; other rows omit it.

V gene	D gene	clone size	J gene	CDR3 DNA	CDR3 protein
TRBV4-3	NA	NA	TRBJ2-3	TGCGCCAGCAGCCAAGCGCCGGGGCCCGGCACAGATACGCAGTATTTT	CASSQAPGPGTDTQYF
TRBV7-9	NA	few	TRBJ1-3	TGTGCCAGCAGCTTGAGCTCTGGAAACACCATATATTTT	CASSLSSGNTIYF
TRBV6-6	NA	NA	TRBJ1-4	TGTGCCAGCAGTCCCTCCATCGGGGGCAGATCTAATGAAAAACTGTTTTTT	CASSPSIGGRSNEKLFF
TRBV11-3	NA	NA	TRBJ2-1	TGTGCCAGCAGCTTAGAAACGGGGGGCAGTTACAATGAGCAGTTCTTC	CASSLETGGSYNEQFF
TRBV6-5	NA	NA	TRBJ2-3	TGTGCCAGCAGTTATAAGGGAACGGATACGCAGTATTTT	CASSYKGTDTQYF
TRBV19	TRBD2	NA	TRBJ2-3	TGTGCCAGTAGTACGGGACGGGGGGGCAATACGCAGTATTTT	CASSTGRGGNTQYF
TRBV9	NA	few	TRBJ1-2	TGTGCCAGCAGCGTAGCCGGGGTCTGGGGCTACACCTTC	CASSVAGVWGYTF
TRBV6-6	NA	NA	TRBJ2-3	TGTGCCAGCAGTTACGACAGATACACAGATACGCAGTATTTT	CASSYDRYTDTQYF
TRBV30	TRBD1	NA	TRBJ1-2	TGTGCCTTGGGGGAACTGGGACAGTCTTATGGCTACACCTTC	CALGELGQSYGYTF
TRBV9	TRBD1	once	TRBJ2-5	TGTGCCAGCAGCGCACAGGGGCAGGGAGAGACCCAGTACTTC	CASSAQGQGETQYF
TRBV19	NA	NA	TRBJ2-2	TGTGCCAGTAGTATAGAAAGCCCTTTCCGGGGGAACACCGGGGAGCTGTTTTTT	CASSIESPFRGNTGELFF
TRBV18	NA	NA	TRBJ2-7	TGTGCCAGCTCCCCCCGGGGCATCGAGCAGTACTTC	CASSPRGIEQYF
TRBV30	TRBD2	NA	TRBJ2-5	TGTGCCTGGAGTGTACGGCAGAGGGGAGGGGACCAAGAGACCCAGTACTTC	CAWSVRQRGGDQETQYF
TRBV13	TRBD2	NA	TRBJ2-7	TGTGCCAGCAGCTCCGCGGGGGGACTCTTCTACGAGCAGTACTTC	CASSSAGGLFYEQYF
TRBV6-2/TRBV6-3	NA	few	TRBJ1-5	TGTGCCAGCAGTTACGGGGGTCAGCCCCAGCATTTT	CASSYGGQPQHF
TRBV11-2	TRBD2	NA	TRBJ2-5	TGTGCCAGCAGCTTGGGACTAGCGGGGGCAGAGACCCAGTACTTC	CASSLGLAGAETQYF
TRBV5-4	TRBD1	NA	TRBJ2-3	TGTGCCAGCAGCTCAGACGGACAGGGGTTCTCTAGCACAGATACGCAGTATTTT	CASSSDGQGFSSTDTQYF
TRBV28	NA	NA	TRBJ1-2	TGTGCCAGCAGTCGGGACAATTCGAACTATGGCTACACCTTC	CASSRDNSNYGYTF
TRBV7-9	NA	NA	TRBJ1-2	TGTGCCAGCAGCTTAGACAGGGTAGGGGGCTACACCTTC	CASSLDRVGGYTF
TRBV9	NA	NA	TRBJ2-3	TGTGCCAGCAGCGGTGTCGGGACGGTGCAAGATACGCAGTATTTT	CASSGVGTVQDTQYF
TRBV7-3	TRBD1	NA	TRBJ2-1	TGTGCCAGCAGCGTCGACAGGGACAATGAGCAGTTCTTC	CASSVDRDNEQFF
TRBV7-8	NA	NA	TRBJ2-5	TGTGCCAGCAGCTCGGACGGAGGGGTAAAGACCCAGTACTTC	CASSSDGGVKTQYF
TRBV9	NA	NA	TRBJ1-1	TGTGCCAGCAGCGCAACACAGGGATCCCTGAACACTGAAGCTTTCTTT	CASSATQGSLNTEAFF
TRBV2	NA	NA	TRBJ2-6	TGTGCCAGCAGTCCGCTCATAGGACTTGGGGCCAACGTCCTGACTTTC	CASSPLIGLGANVLTF
TRBV6-2/TRBV6-3	NA	NA	TRBJ2-1	TGTGCCAGCAGTTACTCGGGTCTAGGAAGTGAGCAGTTCTTC	CASSYSGLGSEQFF
TRBV6-6	NA	NA	TRBJ2-2	TGTGCCAGCAGCCGGACTGCTGCCGGGGAGCTGTTTTTT	CASSRTAAGELFF
TRBV6-6	NA	NA	TRBJ2-7	TGTGCCAGCAGTACTCCATCCGGGACAAACTTTTACGAGCAGTACTTC	CASSTPSGTNFYEQYF
TRBV2	NA	NA	TRBJ1-3	TGTGCCAGTAAGGACCCCCGCGCTGGAAACACCATATATTTT	CASKDPRAGNTIYF
TRBV5-4	NA	NA	TRBJ2-2	TGTGCCAGCAGCTTGCTGGGGGAGCTGTTTTTT	CASSLLGELFF
TRBV4-1	TRBD2	NA	TRBJ2-1	TGCGCCAGCAGCCAAGATCAAGCGGGGGCCGGCTTCTTC	CASSQDQAGAGFF
TRBV11-1	NA	NA	TRBJ1-1	TGTGCCAGCAGCCTCCACGGTAGGGGCACTGAAGCTTTCTTT	CASSLHGRGTEAFF
TRBV10-3	TRBD1	NA	TRBJ1-3	TGTGCCATCAGTCGAGACCCGGGACAGGGGGCTGGAAACACCATATATTTT	CAISRDPGQGAGNTIYF
TRBV27	NA	NA	TRBJ1-2	TGTGCCAGCAGTTCACTATTACCGGGAGCGGGCTACACCTTC	CASSSLLPGAGYTF
TRBV2	TRBD1	NA	TRBJ1-5	TGTGCCAGCAGTGGGACAGGGGGCAACAATCAGCCCCAGCATTTT	CASSGTGGNNQPQHF
TRBV21-1	NA	NA	TRBJ1-5	TGTGCCAGCAGCAAAGGGGTCCGACAGCCCCAGCATTTT	CASSKGVRQPQHF
TRBV14	TRBD1	NA	TRBJ2-7	TGTGCCAGCAGCCAAGTAGGATGGAGGACAGGGGAATCCTACGAGCAGTACTTC	CASSQVGWRTGESYEQYF
TRBV7-2	TRBD2	NA	TRBJ2-5	TGTGCCAGCAGCTTAGAAGCGGGGGCACAGACCCAGTACTTC	CASSLEAGAQTQYF
TRBV3-1/TRBV3-2	TRBD1	NA	TRBJ1-1	TGTGCCAGCAGCCCACAGGACAGGGGGGGCACTGAAGCTTTCTTT	CASSPQDRGGTEAFF
TRBV7-9	NA	NA	TRBJ1-6	TGTGCCAGCAGCCCACAGGGATTACCCCTCCACTTT	CASSPQGLPLHF
TRBV7-3	TRBD2	NA	TRBJ2-1	TGTGCCAGCAGCTCAAGCGGGGGGGCCCATCTTGAGCAGTTCTTC	CASSSSGGAHLEQFF
TRBV5-1	NA	NA	TRBJ2-2	TGCGCCAGCAGCTTGGTCGCCGGCGAGAGCACCGGGGAGCTGTTTTTT	CASSLVAGESTGELFF
TRBV16	NA	NA	TRBJ2-1	TGTGCCAGCAGCCTCCTAAAAAGGGGGGACAATGAGCAGTTCTTC	CASSLLKRGDNEQFF
TRBV19	NA	NA	TRBJ2-7	TGTGCCAGTAGACCAGAGGGCTCCTACGAGCAGTACTTC	CASRPEGSYEQYF
TRBV6-5	NA	NA	TRBJ1-3	TGTGCCAGCAGTTACTCGGGGGGTCTCCGAAACACCATATATTTT	CASSYSGGLRNTIYF
TRBV5-6	NA	NA	TRBJ1-2	TGTGCCAGCAGCTTGGGACAGCAAACGTATGGCTACACCTTC	CASSLGQQTYGYTF
TRBV28	NA	NA	TRBJ1-3	TGTGCCAGCACCTCAGGTGCCTTCTCTGGAAACACCATATATTTT	CASTSGAFSGNTIYF
TRBV11-2	TRBD2	NA	TRBJ2-3	TGTGCCAGCAGCTCACATCCGGGACTAGCGGGGGGCGTCACAGATACGCAGTATTTT	CASSSHPGLAGGVTDTQYF
TRBV6-5	TRBD2	NA	TRBJ2-1	TGTGCCAGCACTCTTGGGACTAGCGGGGGCAATGAGCAGTTCTTC	CASTLGTSGGNEQFF
TRBV7-8	NA	NA	TRBJ2-2	TGTGCCAGCAGCTTAGTCTCTGGGGCCACCGGGGAGCTGTTTTTT	CASSLVSGATGELFF
TRBV10-1	TRBD2	few	TRBJ2-1	TGCGCCAGCAGTAGGACTAGCGGGGGGCATGAGCAGTTCTTC	CASSRTSGGHEQFF
TRBV3-1/TRBV3-2	NA	NA	TRBJ1-6	TGTGCCAGCAGCCAAGATGGTTGGGTGCGAAATTCACCCCTCCACTTT	CASSQDGWVRNSPLHF
TRBV20-1	NA	NA	TRBJ2-3	TGCAGTGCGGGGTTCACAGATACGCAGTATTTT	CSAGFTDTQYF
TRBV12-3/TRBV12-4	NA	NA	TRBJ2-2	TGTGCCAGCAGCCTGACAACCGGGGAGCTGTTTTTT	CASSLTTGELFF